The sequence of this T cell receptor (beta chain) was determined in a study of blood T cell repertoires in COVID-19. In the study overall: Italy, Spain and the United States were the sources of the convalescent and acute COVID-19 samples. The analysed material was cDNA or gDNA that came from T cells, B-cell-depleted T cells, or PBMCs.

Study processing details: The authors estimated nucleated cell counts from reference gene primer amplification. Some clones are missing from TCRdb's copy, which holds only in-frame ones; the method was immunoSEQ multiplex PCR. The V and J calls and clone size come from that table; D and trimming were worked out from the DNA. The data contain around 160,000 clones, roughly four fifths of them singletons. Germline V lookup: CDR1 MNHEY, CDR2 SVGEGT. The CDR3 has 16 residues. V was pared by 2 bases and J by 4 bases, with 10 bases of the junction left unmatched. V usage is TRBV6-2 or TRBV6-3 and J usage is TRBJ2-7; the match to TRBD1 covers 8 bases. Sequenced sample: peripheral blood. The origin of this receptor is an elderly woman with acute or convalescent COVID-19. CDR3 sequence (DNA): TGTGCCAGCAGTTACCGCGGGACAGGCCAGGGTTACGAGCAGTACTTC. Its protein is CASSYRGTGQGYEQYF.